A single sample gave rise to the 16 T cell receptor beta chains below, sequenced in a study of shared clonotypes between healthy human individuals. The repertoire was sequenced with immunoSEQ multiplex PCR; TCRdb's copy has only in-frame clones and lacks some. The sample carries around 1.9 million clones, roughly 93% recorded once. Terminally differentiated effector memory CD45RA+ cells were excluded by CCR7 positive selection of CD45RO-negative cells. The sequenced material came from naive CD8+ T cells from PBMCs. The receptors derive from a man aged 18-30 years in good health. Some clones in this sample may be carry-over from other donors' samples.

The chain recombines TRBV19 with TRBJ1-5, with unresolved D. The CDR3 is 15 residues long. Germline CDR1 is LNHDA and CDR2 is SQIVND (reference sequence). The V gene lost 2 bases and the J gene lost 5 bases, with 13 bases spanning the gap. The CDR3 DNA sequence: TGTGCCAGTAGTATATGGTGGCACGCAGATCAGCCCCAGCATTTT. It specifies CASSIWWHADQPQHF.

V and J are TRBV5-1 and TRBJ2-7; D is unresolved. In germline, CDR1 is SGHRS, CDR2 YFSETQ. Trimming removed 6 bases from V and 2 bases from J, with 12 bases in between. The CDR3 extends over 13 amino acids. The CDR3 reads CASKFAATYEQYF. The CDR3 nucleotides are TGCGCCAGCAAGTTTGCGGCGACCTACGAGCAGTACTTC.

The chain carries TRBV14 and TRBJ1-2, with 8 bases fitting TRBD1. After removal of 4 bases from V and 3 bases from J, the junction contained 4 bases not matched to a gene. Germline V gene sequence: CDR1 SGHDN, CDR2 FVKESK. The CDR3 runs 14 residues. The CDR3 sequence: CASSPGTGDYGYTF. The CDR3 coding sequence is TGTGCCAGCAGCCCGGGGACAGGAGACTATGGCTACACCTTC.

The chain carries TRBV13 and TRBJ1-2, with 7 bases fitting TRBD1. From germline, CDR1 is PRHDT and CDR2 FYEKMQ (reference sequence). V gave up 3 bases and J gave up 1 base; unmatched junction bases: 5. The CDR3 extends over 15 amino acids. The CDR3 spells CASSFGGTDNYGYTF. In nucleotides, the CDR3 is TGTGCCAGCAGCTTTGGAGGGACAGATAACTATGGCTACACCTTC.

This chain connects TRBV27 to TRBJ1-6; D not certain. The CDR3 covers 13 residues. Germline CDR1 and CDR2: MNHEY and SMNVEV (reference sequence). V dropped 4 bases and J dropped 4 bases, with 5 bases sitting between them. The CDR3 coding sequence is TGTGCCAGCAGTTCGCTGTATAATTCACCCCTCCACTTT. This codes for CASSSLYNSPLHF.

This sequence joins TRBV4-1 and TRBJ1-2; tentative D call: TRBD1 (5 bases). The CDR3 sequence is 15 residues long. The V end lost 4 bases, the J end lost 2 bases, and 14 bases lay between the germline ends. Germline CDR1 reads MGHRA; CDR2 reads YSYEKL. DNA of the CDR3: TGCGCCAGCAGCCCAGTCTCCCCAGGGAACTATGGCTACACCTTC. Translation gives CASSPVSPGNYGYTF.

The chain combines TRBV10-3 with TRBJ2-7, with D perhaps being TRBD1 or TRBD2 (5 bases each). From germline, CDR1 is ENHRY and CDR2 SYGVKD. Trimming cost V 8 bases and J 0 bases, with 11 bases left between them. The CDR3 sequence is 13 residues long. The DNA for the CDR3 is TGTGCCATCGGTAGCGACAGCTCCTACGAGCAGTACTTC. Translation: CAIGSDSSYEQYF.

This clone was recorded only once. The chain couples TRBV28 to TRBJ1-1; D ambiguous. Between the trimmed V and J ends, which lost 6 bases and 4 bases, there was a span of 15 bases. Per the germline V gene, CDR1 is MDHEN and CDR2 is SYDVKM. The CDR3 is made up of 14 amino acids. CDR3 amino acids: CASSPRRALTEAFF. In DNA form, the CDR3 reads TGTGCCAGCAGCCCTAGACGGGCACTCACTGAAGCTTTCTTT.

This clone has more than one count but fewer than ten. The CDR3 spells CASTLAPYNQPQHF. In DNA, the CDR3 is TGTGCCAGCACCTTAGCCCCTTACAATCAGCCCCAGCATTTT. The chain has TRBV28 and TRBJ1-5, with unresolved D. The V and J ends lost 7 bases and 3 bases respectively, with 13 bases between them. The CDR3 spans 14 residues. Germline CDR1 and CDR2: MDHEN and SYDVKM.

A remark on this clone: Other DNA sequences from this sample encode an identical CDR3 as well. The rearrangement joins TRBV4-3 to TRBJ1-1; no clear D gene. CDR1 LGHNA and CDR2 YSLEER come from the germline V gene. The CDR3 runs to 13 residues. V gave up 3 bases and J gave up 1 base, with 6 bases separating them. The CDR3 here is CASSHRGNTEAFF. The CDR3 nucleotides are TGCGCCAGCAGCCACCGAGGGAACACTGAAGCTTTCTTT.

The CDR3 nucleotides read TGTGCCAGCAGTGCCGTGAATCAGCCCCAGCATTTT. It yields the protein CASSAVNQPQHF. The chain links TRBV27 to TRBJ1-5; D call uncertain. Trimming removed 5 bases at V and 4 bases at J, with 6 bases between. CDR1 MNHEY and CDR2 SMNVEV come from the germline V gene (reference sequence). The CDR3 is 12 residues long.

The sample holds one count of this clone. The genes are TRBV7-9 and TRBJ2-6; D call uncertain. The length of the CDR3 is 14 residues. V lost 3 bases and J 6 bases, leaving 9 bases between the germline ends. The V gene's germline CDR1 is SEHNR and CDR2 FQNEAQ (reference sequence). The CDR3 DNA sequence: TGTGCCAGCAGCTTTCCTCTGGAGGCCAACGTCCTGACTTTC. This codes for CASSFPLEANVLTF.

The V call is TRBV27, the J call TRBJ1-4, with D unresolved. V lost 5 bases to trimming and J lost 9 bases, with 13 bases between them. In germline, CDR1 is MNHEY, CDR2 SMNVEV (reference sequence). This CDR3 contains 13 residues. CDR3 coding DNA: TGTGCCAGCAGTCCGGGCAATAAACAAAAACTGTTTTTT. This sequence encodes CASSPGNKQKLFF.

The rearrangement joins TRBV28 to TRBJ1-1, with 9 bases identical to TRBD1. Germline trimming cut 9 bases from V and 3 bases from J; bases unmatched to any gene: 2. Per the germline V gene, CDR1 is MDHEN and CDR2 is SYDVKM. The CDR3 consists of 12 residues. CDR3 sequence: CASRTGDTEAFF. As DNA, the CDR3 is TGTGCCAGTAGGACAGGGGACACTGAAGCTTTCTTT.

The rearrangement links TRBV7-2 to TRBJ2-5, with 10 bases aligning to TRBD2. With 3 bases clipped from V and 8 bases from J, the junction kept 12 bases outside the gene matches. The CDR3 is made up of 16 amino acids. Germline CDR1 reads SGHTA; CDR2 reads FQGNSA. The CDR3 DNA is TGTGCCAGCAGCTTGGTAGCGGGAGGCCGGGAGGATACCCAGTACTTC. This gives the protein CASSLVAGGREDTQYF.

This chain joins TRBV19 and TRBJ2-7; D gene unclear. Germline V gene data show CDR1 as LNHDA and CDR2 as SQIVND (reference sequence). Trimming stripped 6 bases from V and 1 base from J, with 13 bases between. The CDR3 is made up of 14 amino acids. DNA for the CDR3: TGTGCCAGTAGCCTGTTGCCTAGATCCTACGAGCAGTACTTC. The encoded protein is CASSLLPRSYEQYF. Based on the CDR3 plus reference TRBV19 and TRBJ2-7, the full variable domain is DGGITQSPKYLFRKEGQNVTLSCEQNLNHDAMYWYRQDPGQGLRLIYYSQIVNDFQKGDIAEGYSVSREKKESFPLTVTSAQKNPTAFYLCASSLLPRSYEQYFGPGTRLTVT.